This entry lists 26 T cell receptor beta chains sequenced from one sample in a study of blood T cell repertoires in COVID-19. Using immunoSEQ multiplex PCR, the repertoire was profiled, and TCRdb retains in-frame clones only, with some absent. The repertoire holds some 390,000 clones, with around 87% as singletons. What was sequenced was peripheral blood. These receptors all stem from a woman aged 55-75 years with COVID-19, enrolled during active disease.

The CDR3 DNA reads as TGTGCCAGCAGTGAGGGTAGACAGGCCGCTAGCACAGATACGCAGTATTTT. This gives the protein CASSEGRQAASTDTQYF. The chain employs TRBV6-1 and TRBJ2-3; maybe TRBD1 (6 bases). Germline V gene data show CDR1 as MNHNS and CDR2 as SASEGT. V shed 3 bases and J shed 0 bases, with 16 bases lying between them. The CDR3 sequence is 17 residues long.

This clone has a single count. This chain joins TRBV30 and TRBJ2-7, with 9 bases aligning to TRBD2. The CDR3 runs 14 residues. The V gene end was trimmed by 4 bases and the J gene end by 9 bases; junction bases not matched to a gene: 13. The germline V gene has CDR1 GTSNPN and CDR2 SVGIG (reference sequence). As DNA, the CDR3 is TGTGCCTGGAAATACAGTAGCGGGGGCTTGGGGCAGTACTTC. Translating gives CAWKYSSGGLGQYF.

J is TRBJ2-3 and V is TRBV28; 10 positions agree with TRBD1. Per germline, CDR1 MDHEN and CDR2 SYDVKM. After removal of 4 bases from V and 5 bases from J, the junction contained 15 bases not matched to a gene. The CDR3 loop spans 18 amino acids. The CDR3 DNA reads as TGTGCCAGCAGTTCATCCAAGACCGGGACAGGGGATGAAGATACGCAGTATTTT. Its protein product is CASSSSKTGTGDEDTQYF.

The chain joins TRBV7-6 to TRBJ1-1; D is unresolved. The CDR3 has 14 amino acids. Germline CDR1 reads SGHVS; CDR2 reads FNYEAQ. The V gene lost 2 bases and the J gene lost 1 base, with 8 bases spanning the gap. CDR3 amino acids: CASSLSPRNTEAFF. The DNA for the CDR3 is TGTGCCAGCAGCTTATCACCGAGGAACACTGAAGCTTTCTTT.

This chain uses TRBV30 with TRBJ1-5, with a possible D match to TRBD1 (6 bases). Looked up from germline, CDR1 is GTSNPN and CDR2 is SVGIG (reference sequence). This CDR3 has 15 amino acids. Between the trimmed V and J ends, which lost 2 bases and 2 bases, there was a span of 13 bases. CDR3 DNA sequence: TGTGCCTGGAGTCTTACAGGGTTGGGCAATCAGCCCCAGCATTTT. This codes for CAWSLTGLGNQPQHF. The full variable domain, its missing parts supplied by reference TRBV30 and TRBJ1-5, is SQTIHQWPATLVQPVGSPLSLECTVEGTSNPNLYWYRQAAGRGLQLLFYSVGIGQISSEVPQNLSASRPQDRQFILSSKKLLLSDSGFYLCAWSLTGLGNQPQHFGDGTRLSIL.

This clone was seen a handful of times. The CDR3 is CASTSPQGGAPQHF. The CDR3 DNA reads TGTGCCAGTACCTCACCACAAGGGGGGGCGCCCCAGCATTTT. The gene calls are TRBV19 and TRBJ1-5, with D possibly matching TRBD1 (6 bases). CDR1 and CDR2 from the germline V gene are LNHDA and SQIVND (reference sequence). The CDR3 has 14 amino acids. Trimming stripped 7 bases from V and 9 bases from J, with 19 bases between.

This clone was seen a handful of times. The rearrangement joins TRBV19 to TRBJ1-2, with TRBD1 matching over 7 bases. The germline V gene has CDR1 LNHDA and CDR2 SQIVND (reference sequence). The junction had 6 bases not matched to a gene; V was cut back by 7 bases and J by 7 bases. The CDR3 sequence is 12 residues long. CDR3 sequence: CASTEGAGGYTF. As DNA, the CDR3 is TGTGCCAGTACCGAGGGGGCGGGTGGCTACACCTTC.

On this clone itself: Other DNA sequences in the same sample also yield this CDR3. This rearrangement joins TRBV18 to TRBJ1-1; perhaps TRBD1 as D (6 bases). The CDR3 loop spans 14 amino acids. Trimming shortened V by 3 bases and J by 3 bases, and 11 bases separated the two germline ends. Germline CDR1 KGHSH, CDR2 LQKENI. CDR3 protein: CASSPLDSYTEAFF. CDR3 sequence (DNA): TGTGCCAGCTCACCGTTGGACAGTTACACTGAAGCTTTCTTT.

The gene calls are TRBV6-5 and TRBJ2-1; TRBD2 aligns across 9 bases. V lost 2 bases, J lost 4 bases, and 3 bases stayed unmatched. Germline loops: CDR1 MNHEY, CDR2 SVGAGI. The CDR3 is 15 amino acids. The CDR3 DNA reads TGTGCCAGCAGTTACAGGCGGGGGGGGTACAATGAGCAGTTCTTC. Translating gives CASSYRRGGYNEQFF.

In its sample, this clone was seen once. The chain couples TRBV2 to TRBJ2-6; D is possibly TRBD1 (6 bases). The CDR3 has 15 amino acids. Trimming shortened V by 6 bases and J by 4 bases, and 13 bases separated the two germline ends. Germline V gene lookup returns CDR1 SNHLY and CDR2 FYNNEI. This chain's CDR3 is CASRVQGTGANVLTF. CDR3 in DNA: TGTGCCAGCAGAGTACAGGGCACCGGGGCCAACGTCCTGACTTTC.

The chain uses TRBV3-1 (or the pseudogene TRBV3-2) and TRBJ1-2; TRBD1 might be the D (6 bases). V was clipped by 2 bases and J by 13 bases, with 17 bases between them. The CDR3 extends over 13 amino acids. Germline CDR1 and CDR2: LGHDT and YNNKEL (reference sequence). The CDR3 bases are TGTGCCAGCAGCCAACGGACAGAAATCCCAGGCACCTTC. Its protein product is CASSQRTEIPGTF.

This clone was detected only once. The chain recombines TRBV5-4 with TRBJ2-7, with a tentative D call TRBD1 (6 bases). CDR3 length: 13 amino acids. V was pared by 4 bases and J by 3 bases, with 11 bases between. Germline lookup yields CDR1 SGHNT and CDR2 YYREEE (reference sequence). CDR3 region: CASSSNRDYEQYF. CDR3 nucleotide sequence: TGTGCCAGCAGCAGTAACAGGGACTACGAGCAGTACTTC.

J is TRBJ2-3 and V is TRBV7-2; D is possibly TRBD2 (6 bases). The germline V gene encodes CDR1 SGHTA and CDR2 FQGNSA. The CDR3 is made up of 15 amino acids. Trimming took off 5 bases at V and 2 bases at J, with 14 bases between the two ends. CDR3 in DNA: TGTGCCAGCAGCCTCACGGGAGCGTACACAGATACGCAGTATTTT. It is translated as CASSLTGAYTDTQYF.

This chain links TRBV5-1 with TRBJ2-7; D gene uncertain. V lost 6 bases and J 5 bases, leaving 18 bases between the germline ends. CDR3 size: 14 residues. The V gene's germline CDR1 is SGHRS and CDR2 YFSETQ. This CDR3 is CASTSGSRGNEQYF. The DNA for the CDR3 is TGCGCCAGCACCTCGGGTTCGCGTGGCAACGAGCAGTACTTC.

V usage is TRBV18 and J usage is TRBJ1-5; TRBD1 might be the D (6 bases). From germline, CDR1 is KGHSH and CDR2 LQKENI. CDR3 size: 15 residues. The V gene lost 4 bases and the J gene lost 2 bases, with 12 bases spanning the gap. CDR3 nucleotides: TGTGCCAGCTCACTAACTCGACAGGGCAATCAGCCCCAGCATTTT. Its translation is CASSLTRQGNQPQHF.

This sequence joins TRBV3-1 (or the pseudogene TRBV3-2) and TRBJ1-2; D is uncertain. The germline V gene encodes CDR1 LGHDT and CDR2 YNNKEL (reference sequence). There are 16 residues in the CDR3. Trimming removed 4 bases from V and 2 bases from J, with 17 bases in between. The DNA of the CDR3 is TGTGCCAGCAGCCCGCTTTGGGCCGGCAGGAACTATGGCTACACCTTC. Translation gives CASSPLWAGRNYGYTF.

The rearrangement joins TRBV16 to TRBJ1-6; no clear D gene. V lost 2 bases and J lost 1, with 9 bases in between. The CDR3 totals 16 residues. Germline loops: CDR1 KGHSY, CDR2 FQNENV. The CDR3 DNA reads TGTGCCAGCAGCCAAAGCTCGGGTTCCTATAATTCACCCCTCCACTTT. Protein product: CASSQSSGSYNSPLHF.

The chain couples TRBV24-1 to TRBJ2-1; no definite D call. CDR1 is KGHDR and CDR2 is SFDVKD in the germline V gene. Trimming took off 3 bases at V and 5 bases at J, with 10 bases between the two ends. The CDR3 is 14 residues long. The CDR3 spells CATSDPTLDNEQFF. CDR3 sequence (DNA): TGTGCCACCAGTGATCCCACCTTAGACAATGAGCAGTTCTTC.

Written as DNA, the CDR3 is TGTGCCAGCAGCAGACATTCCAATCAGCCCCAGCATTTT. Its protein product is CASSRHSNQPQHF. The chain combines TRBV21-1 with TRBJ1-5; TRBD1 reflects the table's D call only, with no check against the DNA. TRBV21-1 is a pseudogene locus. The CDR3 is 13 amino acids.

This rearrangement joins TRBV5-4 to TRBJ2-4; D perhaps matches TRBD2 (5 bases). CDR3 length: 13 residues. CDR1 is SGHNT and CDR2 is YYREEE in the germline V gene (reference sequence). V lost 5 bases, J lost 3 bases, and 9 bases lay in between. The CDR3 DNA sequence: TGTGCCAGCAGTCCCCGGGACAAAAACATTCAGTACTTC. Translating it yields CASSPRDKNIQYF.

The chain employs TRBV7-9 and TRBJ1-1; D is possibly TRBD1 (6 bases). Trimming pared 4 bases from V and 5 bases from J, leaving 11 bases between. The CDR3 has 13 residues. CDR1 is SEHNR and CDR2 is FQNEAQ in the germline V gene (reference sequence). CDR3 DNA: TGTGCCAGCAGCTCGGGGGGCCGGACTGAAGCTTTCTTT. As protein: CASSSGGRTEAFF.

The chain has TRBV25-1 and TRBJ2-1, with a tentative D call TRBD2 (7 bases). Germline CDR1 is MGHDK and CDR2 is SYGVNS. The CDR3 is made up of 17 amino acids. The V and J ends lost 1 base and 4 bases respectively, with 17 bases between them. CDR3 in DNA: TGTGCCAGCAGTGAATCCTGGGGCGGGGGCCCTTACAATGAGCAGTTCTTC. This sequence encodes CASSESWGGGPYNEQFF. The full variable domain, with the rest looked up from reference TRBV25-1 and TRBJ2-1, is EADIYQTPRYLVIGTGKKITLECSQTMGHDKMYWYQQDPGMELHLIHYSYGVNSTEKGDLSSESTVSRIRTEHFPLTLESARPSHTSQYLCASSESWGGGPYNEQFFGPGTRLTVL.

J is TRBJ2-1 and V is TRBV19; D is possibly TRBD1 (6 bases). V shed 5 bases and J shed 0 bases, with 11 bases lying between them. The germline V gene encodes CDR1 LNHDA and CDR2 SQIVND (reference sequence). This CDR3 is built from 15 residues. CDR3 in amino acids: CASSRMGASYNEQFF. In DNA, the CDR3 is TGTGCCAGTAGTCGTATGGGGGCCTCCTACAATGAGCAGTTCTTC.

This clone was counted many times. The chain combines TRBV2 with TRBJ2-7, with 12 nucleotides matching TRBD1. The CDR3 extends over 13 amino acids. Trimming at V came to 8 bases and at J to 12 bases, leaving 11 bases not matched to a gene. Germline V CDR1 and CDR2: SNHLY, FYNNEI. CDR3 amino acids: CASRLGQGATGYF. CDR3 bases: TGTGCCAGCCGTCTGGGACAGGGGGCTACGGGGTACTTC.

The chain combines TRBV19 with TRBJ2-1, with D perhaps matching TRBD1 (6 bases). CDR3 length: 14 amino acids. The germline V gene encodes CDR1 LNHDA and CDR2 SQIVND (reference sequence). Trimming took off 7 bases at V and 9 bases at J, with 19 bases between the two ends. CDR3 loop: CASTPGQGFGEQFF. Written as DNA, the CDR3 is TGTGCCAGTACCCCGGGTCAGGGGTTTGGTGAGCAGTTCTTC. The variable domain in full, completed from reference TRBV19 and TRBJ2-1, reads DGGITQSPKYLFRKEGQNVTLSCEQNLNHDAMYWYRQDPGQGLRLIYYSQIVNDFQKGDIAEGYSVSREKKESFPLTVTSAQKNPTAFYLCASTPGQGFGEQFFGPGTRLTVL.

This chain links TRBV9 with TRBJ1-3; TRBD1 matches 8 bases. The CDR3 runs 13 residues. Germline values: CDR1 SGDLS, CDR2 YYNGEE. Trimming cost V 4 bases and J 6 bases; bases outside gene matches: 3. CDR3 bases: TGTGCCAGCAGCATACAGGGGGAAAACACCATATATTTT. Translation gives CASSIQGENTIYF.